This T cell receptor beta chain was sequenced in a study of shared clonotypes between healthy human individuals. Sorted-subset replicate PCR reactions were performed with 150 to 200 ng DNA, corresponding to roughly 30,000 T cell genomes. Some clones are missing from TCRdb's copy, which holds only in-frame ones; the method was immunoSEQ multiplex PCR. Here the sample spans roughly 1,800,000 clones, about 95% being singletons. This clone was seen only a few times. Its antigen is as yet unknown. Germline is not matched at one junction end, which may reflect a read error. CDR1 is SSHAT and CDR2 is FNYEAQ in the germline V gene (reference sequence). This CDR3 is built from 14 residues. Only CD45RO-negative cells positively selected for CCR7 counted as naive CD8 cells, so terminally differentiated effector memory CD45RA+ cells were excluded. The study, taken as a whole, reports: Generation of non-shared clonotypes was less probable than generation of clonotypes shared by all four donors. Across subsets, estimated richness was generally greater for naive than for memory populations. What rarefaction showed was incomplete sorted-subset sequencing despite large depth.

This rearrangement joins TRBV7-7 to TRBJ2-7; TRBD1 aligns across 10 bases. The clonotype was recovered from a man aged 18-30 years in good health. Sequenced: naive CD8+ T cells sorted from blood. The CDR3 sequence: CASSAGTGDYEQYF. Here the CDR3 DNA reads TGTGCTAGCAGCGCCGGGACAGGGGACTACGAGCAGTACTTC. Complete variable domain (other parts from reference TRBV7-7 and TRBJ2-7): GAGVSQSPRYKVTKRGQDVTLRCDPISSHATLYWYQQALGQGPEFLTYFNYEAQPDKSGLPSDRFSAERPEGSISTLTIQRTEQRDSAMYRCASSAGTGDYEQYFGPGTRLTVT.